What follows is one T cell receptor beta chain and its context. Its antigen remains undetermined. No base qualities exist here, and no much larger clone lies one base off it. The immunoSEQ Assay, a bias-controlled multiplex PCR, was used to amplify TCRbeta CDR3 regions from genomic DNA. The authors' analysis ran thus. The number of nucleated cells in each sample was estimated by amplification of reference gene primers within the assay. To quantify the absolute abundance of each unique TCRbeta CDR3 rearrangement, sequence reads were collapsed and filtered. Productive Simpson clonality was computed per sample as the square root of Simpson's diversity index over productive rearrangements. TCRdb carries this immuneACCESS record with in-frame sequences only. Its versions omit some clonotypes, under half of them owing to an unresolved V gene in the studies checked, with the rest unexplained. Clone size and the V and J calls come from that table; the DNA yielded D and trimming. This sample comprises roughly 240,000 clones, about 82% of them detected only once. The ten largest clones take up approximately 6% of the sample.

The source of the sample is a study of blood T cell repertoires in COVID-19 (TCRdb year 2020). Regarding the complete study: The collaborator samples originated in the United States, Italy and Spain and spanned the acute and convalescent phases of COVID-19. The prospective study material was composed of cDNA or gDNA derived from T cells, B-cell-depleted T cells, or PBMCs. The dataset comprised deeply sampled blood TCRbeta repertoires from subjects exposed to, actively infected with, or recovered from COVID-19. The repertoires were released in a freely available public database intended as a resource for research on the immune response to SARS-CoV-2. The samples were drawn from two sources: the first 160 participants of the ongoing ImmuneRACE study, and approximately 1,300 subjects contributed by 6 global collaborators. A de-identified subject ID, COVID-19 status, age in years and sex were almost always included in the sample metadata. Where available, HLA class I and class II types were taken from metadata supplied by the sample provider and were not determined by assay-based typing.

Beyond this particular receptor, the publication reports: The quantity of clinical and demographic metadata differed by source and by participant and was supplied without curation.

V is pruned by 7 bases and J by 9 bases, leaving 7 bases of the junction without a gene match. The CDR3 runs 13 amino acids, cysteine and phenylalanine included. The entry retains the CDR3 DNA only, 39 bases that are in frame from base 1. The germline V gene sets CDR1 to ENHRY and CDR2 to SYGVKD. In Seattle, one collaborating source enrolled patients while the infection was active and tracked those patients longitudinally over the course of disease. Whole blood was collected in K2EDTA tubes by collaborating institutions according to the institutions' own protocols. For TCRbeta analysis, collaborators shipped samples in one of three forms: frozen whole blood, isolated PBMCs, or DNA extracted from either of those sample types.

Sequenced sample: peripheral blood. The receptor comes from a woman of 80 years or more with COVID-19, enrolled during active disease. The rearranged chain carries TRBV10-3 and TRBJ2-1, with 9 middle bases fitting TRBD2. The bases are TGTGCCATCACTTTGGGCGGGGGGGCTGAGCAGTTCTTC. This translates into CAITLGGGAEQFF.